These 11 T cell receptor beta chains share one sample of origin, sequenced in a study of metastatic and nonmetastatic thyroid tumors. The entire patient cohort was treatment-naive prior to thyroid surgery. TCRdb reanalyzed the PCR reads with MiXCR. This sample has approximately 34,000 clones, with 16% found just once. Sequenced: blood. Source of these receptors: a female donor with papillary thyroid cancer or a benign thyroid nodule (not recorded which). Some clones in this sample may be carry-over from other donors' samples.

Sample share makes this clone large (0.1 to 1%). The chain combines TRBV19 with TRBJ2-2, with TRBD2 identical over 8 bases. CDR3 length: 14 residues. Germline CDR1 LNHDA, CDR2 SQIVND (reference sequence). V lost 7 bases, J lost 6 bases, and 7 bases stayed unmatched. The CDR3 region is CASKGREDAGELFF. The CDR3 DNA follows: TGTGCCAGTAAGGGGCGGGAGGACGCCGGGGAGCTGTTTTTT.

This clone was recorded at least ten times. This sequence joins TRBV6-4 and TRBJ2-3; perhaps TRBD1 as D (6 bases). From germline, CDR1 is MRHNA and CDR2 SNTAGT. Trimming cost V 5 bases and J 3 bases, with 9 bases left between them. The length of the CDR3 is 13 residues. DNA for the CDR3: TGTGCCAGCAGTCGGACAGAGACAGATACGCAGTATTTT. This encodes CASSRTETDTQYF.

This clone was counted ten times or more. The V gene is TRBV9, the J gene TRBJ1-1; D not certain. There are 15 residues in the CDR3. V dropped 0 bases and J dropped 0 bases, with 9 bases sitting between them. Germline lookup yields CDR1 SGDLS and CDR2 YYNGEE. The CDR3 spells CASSVVQEMNTEAFF. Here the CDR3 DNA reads TGTGCCAGCAGCGTAGTTCAGGAGATGAACACTGAAGCTTTCTTT. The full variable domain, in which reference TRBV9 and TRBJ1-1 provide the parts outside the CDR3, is DSGVTQTPKHLITATGQRVTLRCSPRSGDLSVYWYQQSLDQGLQFLIQYYNGEERAKGNILERFSAQQFPDLHSELNLSSLELGDSALYFCASSVVQEMNTEAFFGQGTRLTVV.

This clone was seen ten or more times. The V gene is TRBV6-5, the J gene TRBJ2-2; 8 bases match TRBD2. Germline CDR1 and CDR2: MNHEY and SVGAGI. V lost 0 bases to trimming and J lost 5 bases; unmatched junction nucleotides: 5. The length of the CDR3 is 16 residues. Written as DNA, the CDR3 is TGTGCCAGCAGTTACTCCGCGGCTAGCGGGACCGGGGAGCTGTTTTTT. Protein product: CASSYSAASGTGELFF.

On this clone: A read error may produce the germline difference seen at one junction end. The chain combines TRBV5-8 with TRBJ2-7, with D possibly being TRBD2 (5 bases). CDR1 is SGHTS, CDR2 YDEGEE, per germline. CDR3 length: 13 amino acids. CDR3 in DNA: TGTGCCATCAGCTTGGAGGCAGGATACGATCAGTACTTC. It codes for CAISLEAGYDQYF.

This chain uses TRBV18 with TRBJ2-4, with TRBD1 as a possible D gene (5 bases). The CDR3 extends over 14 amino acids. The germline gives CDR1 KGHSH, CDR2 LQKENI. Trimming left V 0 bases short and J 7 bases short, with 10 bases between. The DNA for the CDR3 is TGTGCCAGCTCACCACCTCAGGGCAACAACATTCAGTACTTC. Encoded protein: CASSPPQGNNIQYF. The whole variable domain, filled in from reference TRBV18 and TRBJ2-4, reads NAGVMQNPRHLVRRRGQEARLRCSPMKGHSHVYWYRQLPEEGLKFMVYLQKENIIDESGMPKERFSAEFPKEGPSILRIQQVVRGDSAAYFCASSPPQGNNIQYFGAGTRLSVL.

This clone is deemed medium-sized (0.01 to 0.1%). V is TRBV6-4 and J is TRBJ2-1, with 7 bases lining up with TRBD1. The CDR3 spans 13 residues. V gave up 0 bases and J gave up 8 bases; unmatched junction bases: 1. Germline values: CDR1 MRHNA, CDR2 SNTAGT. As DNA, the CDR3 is TGTGCCAGCAGTGACTCCGACAGGGATGAGCAGTTCTTC. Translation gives CASSDSDRDEQFF.

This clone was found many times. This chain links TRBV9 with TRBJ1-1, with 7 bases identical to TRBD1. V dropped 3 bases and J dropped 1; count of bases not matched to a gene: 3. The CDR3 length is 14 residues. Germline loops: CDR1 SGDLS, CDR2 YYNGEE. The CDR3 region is CASSGYRGNTEAFF. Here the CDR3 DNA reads TGTGCCAGCAGCGGATACAGGGGGAACACTGAAGCTTTCTTT. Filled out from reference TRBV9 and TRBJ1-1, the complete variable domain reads DSGVTQTPKHLITATGQRVTLRCSPRSGDLSVYWYQQSLDQGLQFLIQYYNGEERAKGNILERFSAQQFPDLHSELNLSSLELGDSALYFCASSGYRGNTEAFFGQGTRLTVV.

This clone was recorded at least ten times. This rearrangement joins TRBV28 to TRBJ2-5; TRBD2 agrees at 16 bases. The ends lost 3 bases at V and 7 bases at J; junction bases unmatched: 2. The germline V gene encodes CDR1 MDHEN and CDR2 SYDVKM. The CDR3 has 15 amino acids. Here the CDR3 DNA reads TGTGCCAGCAGTTTGGGGACTAGCGGGAGGGGGACCCAGTACTTC. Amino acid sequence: CASSLGTSGRGTQYF.

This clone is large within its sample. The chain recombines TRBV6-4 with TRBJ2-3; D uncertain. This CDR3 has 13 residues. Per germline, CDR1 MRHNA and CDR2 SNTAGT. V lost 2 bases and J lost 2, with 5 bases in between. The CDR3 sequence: CASSDSYTDTQYF. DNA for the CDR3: TGTGCCAGCAGTGACAGTTACACAGATACGCAGTATTTT.

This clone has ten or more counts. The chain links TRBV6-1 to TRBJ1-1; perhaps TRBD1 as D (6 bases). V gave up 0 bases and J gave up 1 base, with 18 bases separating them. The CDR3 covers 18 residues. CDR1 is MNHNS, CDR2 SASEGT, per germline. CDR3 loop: CASSEASSEDSWNTEAFF. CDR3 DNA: TGTGCCAGCAGTGAAGCATCGTCCGAGGACAGCTGGAACACTGAAGCTTTCTTT.